This T cell receptor beta chain was documented in a study of vaccination and CD4 T cells after COVID-19. Looking at the study overall: Post-vaccination specimens were collected at a median of about 68 days following dose two (range 14 to 241). Study-level results: Convalescent patients displayed spike mono-reactivity in 304 of 307 vaccine-specific clones.

The Oncomine TCR Beta short-read assay sequenced DNA from cultured CD4+ T cells. The template was genomic DNA from cultured CD4+ T cells. MiXCR was run by TCRdb on the PCR reads, yielding one entry per CDR3 protein. The sample gives about 14,000 distinct CDR3 sequences, over 50% of which show up once; about 18% is in the top ten. Germline lookup yields CDR1 SGHDN and CDR2 FVKESK. The CDR3 totals 11 residues. Trimming left V 3 bases short and J 3 bases short, with 1 base between. This clonotype has just a few counts. Its antigen is not known. The sample's treatment: roughly 10-day PBMC culture with coronavirus spike peptide pools or control peptides (ViraFEST assay).

The TCR sequence derives from a human donor with COVID-19. The sequencing here drew on cultured CD4+ T cells from blood, taken after SARS-CoV-2 vaccination. The chain links TRBV14 to TRBJ2-3; no definite D call. This chain's CDR3 is CASSHTDTQYF. The CDR3 DNA follows: TGTGCCAGCAGCCATACAGATACGCAGTATTTT.